What follows describes a single T cell receptor (beta chain). The source of the sample is a study of blood T cell repertoires in COVID-19. Libraries were prepared by immunoSEQ multiplex PCR; TCRdb keeps only in-frame clonotypes and omits some of them. Among approximately 50,000 clones listed, about 91% were seen once. This receptor was identified in a man aged 45-60 years with active COVID-19. The sequencing input was peripheral blood.

In DNA form, the CDR3 reads TGTGCCAGCAGTTCCCTAGCGGGAGGTTTCTACAATGAGCAGTTCTTC. Protein product: CASSSLAGGFYNEQFF. V usage is TRBV6-5 and J usage is TRBJ2-1; 11 bases are shared with TRBD2. The germline gives CDR1 MNHEY, CDR2 SVGAGI. There are 16 residues in the CDR3. The V and J ends lost 4 bases and 3 bases, in that order; junction bases with no gene match: 5.